One T cell receptor (beta chain) is described in this entry. As yet, its antigen is unknown. Time point specified: late sampling 161 to 241 days after vaccination in a few convalescent patients. The sample's treatment: approximately nine-day PBMC culture with coronavirus spike peptide pools or control peptides (ViraFEST assay). Each well held a few million PBMCs in IL-2 (around 10 IU/ml) medium with 8.5 to 10 ug/ml peptide pools. The data derive from a study of vaccination and CD4 T cells after COVID-19. Study in general: The peptides that stimulated the cells were overlapping spike peptides from SARS-CoV-2, HCoV-NL63, HCoV-OC43 and HCoV-229E.

Study-wide results and caveats: Spike mono-reactive status applied to 304 of 307 vaccine-specific clones in convalescent patients. There were relatively few convalescent patients studied, and there were no early post-infection timepoints.

The assay that was used to sequence DNA from cultured CD4+ T cells was the Oncomine TCR Beta short-read assay. MiXCR, applied by TCRdb to the PCR reads, yields one record per CDR3 protein. The sample has about 22,000 distinct CDR3 sequences, roughly 50% seen once; the top ten hold 13%. This TCR was recovered from a human donor who had recovered from COVID-19. Sample: CD4+ T cells from blood, cultured in vitro, taken about 7 months after SARS-CoV-2 vaccination.

The CDR3 region is CSAWDRGAFGEQYF. DNA for the CDR3: TGCAGTGCGTGGGACAGGGGTGCTTTCGGCGAGCAGTACTTC. V gene TRBV20-1 combines with J gene TRBJ2-7; 10 nucleotides align to TRBD1. This CDR3 has 14 amino acids. With V trimmed by 6 bases and J by 6 bases, 11 bases remained unmatched. In germline, CDR1 is DFQATT, CDR2 SNEGSKA (reference sequence).